This T cell receptor (beta chain) was captured in a study of blood T cell repertoires in COVID-19. Some clones are missing from TCRdb's copy, which holds only in-frame ones; the method was immunoSEQ multiplex PCR. The sample shows 150,000 to 200,000 clones, over 75% of them seen only once. Clinical history reported by participants formed the basis on which cohorts were assigned. Per the germline V gene, CDR1 is KGHSH and CDR2 is LQKENI. The CDR3 contains 15 residues. V shed 1 base and J shed 2 bases, with 9 bases lying between them. This receptor was obtained from a woman aged 18-30 years who had recovered from COVID-19. The chain carries TRBV18 and TRBJ1-3, with D possibly being TRBD1 (5 bases). Sequencing input: PBMCs or T cells enriched from blood (not recorded which). This chain's CDR3 is CASSPQGNTGNTIYF. The CDR3 DNA reads TGTGCCAGCTCACCACAGGGGAACACTGGAAACACCATATATTTT. Complete variable domain (other parts from reference TRBV18 and TRBJ1-3): NAGVMQNPRHLVRRRGQEARLRCSPMKGHSHVYWYRQLPEEGLKFMVYLQKENIIDESGMPKERFSAEFPKEGPSILRIQQVVRGDSAAYFCASSPQGNTGNTIYFGEGSWLTVV.